This TCR beta chain came from a study of tumor and adjacent non-tumor tissue in lung cancer. Study-wide context: Histology: about a dozen adenocarcinoma, a couple of squamous cell carcinoma, 1 small cell lung cancer.

The library came from three nested PCR rounds adapted from ARM-PCR protocols. TCRdb passed the multiplex PCR reads through MiXCR, listing each CDR3 protein once. This sample has roughly 93,000 distinct CDR3 sequences, with 67% found just once. The CDR3 is made up of 15 amino acids. With V trimmed by 6 bases and J by 7 bases, 11 bases remained unmatched. Germline assignment: CDR1 MNHEY and CDR2 SVGAGI. This sample's RNA came from whole unsorted tissue. The sample was lung tumor tissue. This chain links TRBV6-5 with TRBJ2-1, with 8 bases lining up with TRBD2. The TCR sequence derives from a man in his sixties with non-small cell lung cancer. CDR3 protein: CASRQRTSWRNEQFF. The CDR3 nucleotides are TGTGCCAGCAGGCAAAGGACTAGCTGGAGGAATGAGCAGTTCTTC.